A few counts support the clone carrying this T cell receptor (beta chain). Its antigen is undetermined. The time point denotes: persistent/refractory GD, antithyroid drugs over 5 years with positive TRAb. Construction of the TCR library relied on RNA isolated from PBMCs. An endocrinology department in Xi'an, China, supplied the patients. Peripheral blood, at nine milliliters, went into EDTA tubes. The entry originates in a study of regulatory T cells in long-lasting Graves disease. Findings of the study overall: Newly diagnosed Graves' patients exceeded persistent ones in TCR diversity. Comparison showed that persistent patients shared more public clonotypes (about 2,700) than new patients (about 970).

The CDR3 is made up of 13 amino acids. V lost 2 bases and J lost 4, with 9 bases in between. The germline V gene has CDR1 SGHRS and CDR2 YFSETQ. In building TCR beta libraries, iRepertoire HTBI primers were used together with Arm-PCR of CDR3 regions. In TCRdb, the multiplex PCR reads were re-called with MiXCR into one record per CDR3 protein. The table lists over 450,000 distinct CDR3 sequences, roughly 21% of them singletons, with less than 9% in the top ten. This chain connects TRBV5-1 to TRBJ1-1; perhaps TRBD1 as D (5 bases). This TCR came from a female donor with Graves disease. The specimen comprised peripheral blood mononuclear cells (PBMCs), sampled when the disease was refractory, from a patient treated with antithyroid drugs. The CDR3 region has the DNA TGCGCCAGCAGCTTACAGGAAGCCACTGAAGCTTTCTTT. Translated, it gives CASSLQEATEAFF.